The 18 T cell receptor beta chains in this list originate from one sample, sequenced in a study of blood T cell repertoires in COVID-19. Libraries were prepared by immunoSEQ multiplex PCR; TCRdb keeps only in-frame clonotypes and omits some of them. This table has about 140,000 clones, about three quarters appearing once. Sample: PBMCs or T cells enriched from blood (not recorded which). These receptors were obtained from a woman aged 45-60 years who had recovered from COVID-19.

The sample holds a few counts of this clone. The CDR3 here is CASSDSTASSYNEQFF. The CDR3 DNA is TGTGCCAGCAGTGACTCAACAGCCAGCTCCTACAATGAGCAGTTCTTC. The chain has TRBV6-4 and TRBJ2-1, with no clear D. The CDR3 runs 16 residues. In germline, CDR1 is MRHNA, CDR2 SNTAGT. Trimming removed 0 bases from V and 0 bases from J, with 9 bases in between.

The rearrangement links TRBV30 to TRBJ2-7; D is possibly TRBD2 (7 bases). Trimming took off 8 bases at V and 2 bases at J, with 16 bases between the two ends. There are 13 residues in the CDR3. Germline CDR1 reads GTSNPN; CDR2 reads SVGIG (reference sequence). Here the CDR3 DNA reads TGTGCCGGAGGGGGACTAATCCCCTACGAGCAGTACTTC. Protein product: CAGGGLIPYEQYF.

This clone has ten or more counts. The chain links TRBV28 to TRBJ2-5; perhaps TRBD1 as D (5 bases). The germline V and J ends were trimmed by 9 bases and 7 bases, with 15 bases remaining between them. The CDR3 covers 12 residues. Germline V lookup: CDR1 MDHEN, CDR2 SYDVKM. CDR3 in amino acids: CASTTGERTQYF. CDR3 DNA: TGTGCCAGTACCACAGGCGAACGGACCCAGTACTTC.

V is TRBV9 and J is TRBJ1-2; TRBD1 agrees at 11 bases. The J segment lost 7 bases and the V segment lost 4 bases, leaving 6 bases of the junction unmatched. The CDR3 loop spans 14 amino acids. Germline lookup yields CDR1 SGDLS and CDR2 YYNGEE. The CDR3 nucleotides are TGTGCCAGCAGCCTGGACAGGGGGCCGGGTGGCTACACCTTC. Translation gives CASSLDRGPGGYTF.

V is TRBV27 and J is TRBJ1-4; D gene uncertain. This CDR3 is 14 amino acids long. V lost 3 bases and J lost 2, with 7 bases in between. The germline V gene encodes CDR1 MNHEY and CDR2 SMNVEV (reference sequence). CDR3: CASSFSQTNEKLFF. In DNA, the CDR3 is TGTGCCAGCAGTTTTTCCCAGACTAATGAAAAACTGTTTTTT.

V is TRBV11-3 and J is TRBJ2-7, with TRBD1 matching over 8 bases. The germline CDR1 and CDR2 sequences are SGHNT and YENEEA. There are 15 residues in the CDR3. With V trimmed by 6 bases and J by 7 bases, 14 bases remained unmatched. The CDR3 bases are TGTGCCAGCAGGCTCCGGGACAGGATTGTAGAGGAGCAGTACTTC. It translates to CASRLRDRIVEEQYF.

The genes are TRBV2 and TRBJ1-6; 7 positions match TRBD1. With 5 bases clipped from V and 8 bases from J, the junction kept 9 bases outside the gene matches. Looked up from germline, CDR1 is SNHLY and CDR2 is FYNNEI. The CDR3 runs to 15 residues. The CDR3 nucleotides are TGTGCCAGCAGTCAAAGACAGGGAGCGGATTCACCCCTCCACTTT. Protein product: CASSQRQGADSPLHF.

The chain combines TRBV11-3 with TRBJ2-2; 9 bases are a match to TRBD1. Germline CDR1 reads SGHNT; CDR2 reads YENEEA. The CDR3 has 16 amino acids. V was clipped by 6 bases and J by 1 base; unmatched bases: 6. CDR3 residues: CASRLPGQGNTGELFF. The CDR3 DNA reads TGTGCCAGCAGACTACCGGGACAGGGGAACACCGGGGAGCTGTTTTTT.

The chain links TRBV5-1 to TRBJ1-1; D uncertain. CDR1 is SGHRS and CDR2 is YFSETQ in the germline V gene. With 4 bases removed from V and 7 bases from J, the gap between germline ends came to 14 bases. This CDR3 is built from 13 residues. CDR3 amino acids: CASSVRENLEAFF. The DNA for the CDR3 is TGCGCCAGCAGCGTCCGGGAAAACCTTGAAGCTTTCTTT. Looking up the rest from reference TRBV5-1 and TRBJ1-1 gives the full variable domain: KAGVTQTPRYLIKTRGQQVTLSCSPISGHRSVSWYQQTPGQGLQFLFEYFSETQRNKGNFPGRFSGRQFSNSRSEMNVSTLELGDSALYLCASSVRENLEAFFGQGTRLTVV.

The chain carries TRBV5-1 and TRBJ2-1; 9 positions match TRBD2. Germline CDR1 and CDR2: SGHRS and YFSETQ. The CDR3 has 16 residues. V trimming: 5 bases; J trimming: 7 bases; junction bases outside the gene matches: 13. The CDR3 loop is CASRGAGGHGSNEQFF. The CDR3 coding sequence is TGCGCCAGCAGGGGGGCGGGAGGGCACGGCTCGAATGAGCAGTTCTTC.

In this sample, this clone turned up a few times. The J gene is TRBJ1-2, the V gene TRBV14; D remains unclear. Germline CDR1 and CDR2: SGHDN and FVKESK. The CDR3 contains 13 residues. The V end lost 0 bases, the J end lost 5 bases, and 7 bases lay between the germline ends. The CDR3 DNA follows: TGTGCCAGCAGCCAAGATCCGAGTTATGGCTACACCTTC. It is translated as CASSQDPSYGYTF.

The chain combines TRBV7-3 with TRBJ2-2; D not resolved. There are 12 residues in the CDR3. Per the germline V gene, CDR1 is SGHTA and CDR2 is FQGTGA. V gave up 4 bases and J gave up 3 bases, with 3 bases separating them. The CDR3 DNA reads as TGTGCCAGCAGCTCTTACACCGGGGAGCTGTTTTTT. This encodes CASSSYTGELFF.

The rearrangement joins TRBV9 to TRBJ2-5; 7 nucleotides line up with TRBD2. Germline V gene sequence: CDR1 SGDLS, CDR2 YYNGEE. The V gene end was trimmed by 3 bases and the J gene end by 4 bases; junction bases not matched to a gene: 9. The CDR3 has 15 residues. The CDR3 nucleotides are TGTGCCAGCAGCGATCAAACTAGCGTTCCAGAGACCCAGTACTTC. Translation gives CASSDQTSVPETQYF.

The chain is built from TRBV6-2 or TRBV6-3 and TRBJ2-5; 9 positions agree with TRBD1. Germline V gene data show CDR1 as MNHEY and CDR2 as SVGEGT. The length of the CDR3 is 18 residues. V dropped 0 bases and J dropped 4; count of bases not matched to a gene: 12. The CDR3 sequence: CASSYSRDGTGRRETQYF. The DNA of the CDR3 is TGTGCCAGCAGTTACTCGAGGGACGGGACAGGGAGACGAGAGACCCAGTACTTC.

This clone was counted only a few times. The chain uses TRBV7-8 and TRBJ1-3; unclear D gene. Trimming took 1 base from V and 2 from J, leaving 15 bases between them. This CDR3 is 17 amino acids long. In germline, CDR1 is SGHVS, CDR2 FQNEAQ. The CDR3 region has the DNA TGTGCCAGCAGCTTAGGCTGGTCGGCGGGCCCTGGAAACACCATATATTTT. This gives the protein CASSLGWSAGPGNTIYF.

This chain links TRBV28 with TRBJ1-1; D is perhaps TRBD1 (5 bases). The germline gives CDR1 MDHEN, CDR2 SYDVKM. This CDR3 comprises 12 residues. The V end was cut by 7 bases, the J end by 4 bases, with 10 bases between. Here the CDR3 DNA reads TGTGCCAGCAAGCGGGGGAGCACTGAAGCTTTCTTT. It yields the protein CASKRGSTEAFF.

The chain couples TRBV2 to TRBJ1-1; 7 bases match TRBD1. The V gene end was trimmed by 9 bases and the J gene end by 0 bases; junction bases not matched to a gene: 10. CDR3 length: 15 residues. Germline V gene data show CDR1 as SNHLY and CDR2 as FYNNEI. The CDR3 loop is CARLSAGGVNTEAFF. The CDR3 nucleotides read TGTGCCAGACTGTCGGCAGGGGGAGTGAACACTGAAGCTTTCTTT. Together with reference TRBV2 and TRBJ1-1, the CDR3 gives the full variable domain: EPEVTQTPSHQVTQMGQEVILRCVPISNHLYFYWYRQILGQKVEFLVSFYNNEISEKSEIFDDQFSVERPDGSNFTLKIRSTKLEDSAMYFCARLSAGGVNTEAFFGQGTRLTVV.

This chain links TRBV7-9 with TRBJ2-1; D unresolved. CDR1 and CDR2 (germline): SEHNR, FQNEAQ (reference sequence). V was clipped by 0 bases and J by 7 bases, with 13 bases between them. The CDR3 is made up of 15 amino acids. The CDR3 loop is CASSLALRPQNEQFF. The CDR3 region has the DNA TGTGCCAGCAGCTTAGCGCTGAGGCCGCAGAATGAGCAGTTCTTC.